This T cell receptor (beta chain) was sequenced during a study of T cell changes during pregnancy in multiple sclerosis. This clone was observed once. Trimming took 2 bases from V and 3 from J, leaving 5 bases between them. This CDR3 contains 13 residues. Germline V CDR1 and CDR2: MNHEY, SMNVEV (reference sequence). Clones were read by immunoSEQ multiplex PCR, and TCRdb kept only the in-frame ones, dropping some. The sample lists roughly 93,000 clones, less than 95% occurring once. This TCR derives from a female donor with multiple sclerosis, enrolled in a pregnancy study. Here the sequenced sample was peripheral blood, taken before pregnancy. The chain combines TRBV27 with TRBJ2-1; TRBD2 might be the D (5 bases). The CDR3 region has the DNA TGTGCCAGCAGTTTAGGGAGCTACAATGAGCAGTTCTTC. Translating it yields CASSLGSYNEQFF.